This T cell receptor beta chain appears in the sequencing data of a study of technical replicates of blood from several donors. Using immunoSEQ multiplex PCR, the repertoire was profiled, and TCRdb retains in-frame clones only, with some absent. The data show tens of thousands of clones, with around 93% seen just once and about 4.5% held by the top ten. This CDR3 has 15 residues. The germline CDR1 and CDR2 sequences are SGHTA and FQGNSA. After removal of 0 bases from V and 5 bases from J, the junction contained 6 bases not matched to a gene. The receptor's source is a human donor in good health. Some clones in this sample may be carry-over from other donors' samples. What was sequenced was PBMCs. The chain joins TRBV7-2 to TRBJ2-5; 7 nucleotides match TRBD2. In DNA, the CDR3 is TGTGCCAGCAGCTTAGCGGGAGGGCCAGGGGAGACCCAGTACTTC. Residues: CASSLAGGPGETQYF.